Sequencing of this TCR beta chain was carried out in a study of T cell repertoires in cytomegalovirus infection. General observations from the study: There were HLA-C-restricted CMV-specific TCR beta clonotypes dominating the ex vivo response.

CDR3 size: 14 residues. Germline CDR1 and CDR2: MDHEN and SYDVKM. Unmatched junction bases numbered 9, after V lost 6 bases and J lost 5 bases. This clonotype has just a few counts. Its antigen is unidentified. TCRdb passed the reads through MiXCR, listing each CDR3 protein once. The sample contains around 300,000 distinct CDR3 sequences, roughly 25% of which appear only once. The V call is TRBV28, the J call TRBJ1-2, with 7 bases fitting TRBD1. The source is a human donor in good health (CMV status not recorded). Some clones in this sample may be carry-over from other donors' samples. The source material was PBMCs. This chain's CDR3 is CASRFEGAGYGYTF. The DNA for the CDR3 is TGTGCCAGCAGGTTTGAGGGGGCAGGGTATGGCTACACCTTC.